This entry lists 26 T cell receptor beta chains sequenced from one sample in a study of blood T cell repertoires in COVID-19. Generated by immunoSEQ multiplex PCR, the TCRdb table keeps only in-frame clones and is missing some. This sample carries some 390,000 clones, over 75% of them seen once, and the ten largest clones take roughly 1.4%. The sequenced sample consisted of peripheral blood. The receptors come from a woman aged 40 to 50 with COVID-19, enrolled during active disease.

The rearrangement joins TRBV6-5 to TRBJ2-7; 7 nucleotides line up with TRBD1. The ends lost 6 bases at V and 3 bases at J; junction bases unmatched: 5. The germline gives CDR1 MNHEY, CDR2 SVGAGI. The CDR3 consists of 13 residues. In DNA, the CDR3 is TGTGCCAGCAGACACCAGGGGGTCTACGAGCAGTACTTC. Encoded protein: CASRHQGVYEQYF.

The genes are TRBV15 and TRBJ1-2; 7 nucleotides match TRBD1. Germline V CDR1 and CDR2: LNHNV, YYDKDF (reference sequence). J lost 8 bases, V lost 4 bases, and 16 bases had no gene match. This CDR3 has 16 residues. The CDR3, as DNA: TGTGCCACCAGCAAGGCCCAGACAGGGACCCACGCAGGCTACACCTTC. This gives the protein CATSKAQTGTHAGYTF. Combining the CDR3 with reference TRBV15 and TRBJ1-2 gives the whole variable domain DAMVIQNPRYQVTQFGKPVTLSCSQTLNHNVMYWYQQKSSQAPKLLFHYYDKDFNNEADTPDNFQSRRPNTSFCFLDIRSPGLGDTAMYLCATSKAQTGTHAGYTFGSGTRLTVV.

In its sample, this clone was seen once. V gene TRBV2 combines with J gene TRBJ1-1; D is undetermined. CDR3 length equals 12 residues. The V gene lost 0 bases and the J gene lost 6 bases, with 5 bases spanning the gap. Germline CDR1 reads SNHLY; CDR2 reads FYNNEI. The CDR3 spells CASSEAQAEAFF. DNA for the CDR3: TGTGCCAGCAGTGAAGCCCAGGCTGAAGCTTTCTTT.

The CDR3 loop reads CASSVGLMPNEKLFF. The DNA of the CDR3 is TGTGCCAGCAGCGTAGGGCTCATGCCTAATGAAAAACTGTTTTTT. The chain joins TRBV9 to TRBJ1-4; D remains ambiguous. Deletions cut 0 bases from V and 3 bases from J, with 9 bases between. The CDR3 runs 15 residues. The germline CDR1 and CDR2 sequences are SGDLS and YYNGEE.

This rearrangement joins TRBV5-4 to TRBJ2-7, with 7 bases aligning to TRBD1. Looked up from germline, CDR1 is SGHNT and CDR2 is YYREEE (reference sequence). CDR3 length equals 12 residues. J lost 3 bases, V lost 10 bases, and 7 bases had no gene match. CDR3 coding DNA: TGTGCCTCCGGACAGGAACACTACGAGCAGTACTTC. Protein product: CASGQEHYEQYF.

This clone was detected once. The V gene is TRBV7-3, the J gene TRBJ2-1; TRBD2 might be the D (6 bases). Germline V gives CDR1 SGHTA, CDR2 FQGTGA. The CDR3 is made up of 15 amino acids. V gave up 5 bases and J gave up 0 bases, with 11 bases separating them. CDR3 sequence: CASSRGTTSYNEQFF. Written as DNA, the CDR3 is TGTGCCAGCAGCCGCGGGACGACCTCCTACAATGAGCAGTTCTTC.

This chain joins TRBV28 and TRBJ1-1; 10 bases are shared with TRBD1. Germline lookup yields CDR1 MDHEN and CDR2 SYDVKM. The CDR3 has 18 amino acids. Trimming took 6 bases from V and 4 from J; bases not matched to a gene: 17. The CDR3 spells CASSQGTGAWISVTEAFF. CDR3 coding DNA: TGTGCCAGCAGCCAAGGGACAGGGGCTTGGATATCGGTCACTGAAGCTTTCTTT. Full variable domain (rest looked up from reference TRBV28 and TRBJ1-1): DVKVTQSSRYLVKRTGEKVFLECVQDMDHENMFWYRQDPGLGLRLIYFSYDVKMKEKGDIPEGYSVSREKKERFSLILESASTNQTSMYLCASSQGTGAWISVTEAFFGQGTRLTVV.

The chain links TRBV9 to TRBJ1-2; 7 nucleotides align to TRBD1. Per germline, CDR1 SGDLS and CDR2 YYNGEE. V lost 3 bases and J lost 0; bases outside the gene matches: 8. This CDR3 is 16 amino acids long. This CDR3 reads CASSAVAGQSNYGYTF. In DNA form, the CDR3 reads TGTGCCAGCAGCGCAGTGGCGGGACAGTCTAACTATGGCTACACCTTC. Filled out from reference TRBV9 and TRBJ1-2, the complete variable domain reads DSGVTQTPKHLITATGQRVTLRCSPRSGDLSVYWYQQSLDQGLQFLIQYYNGEERAKGNILERFSAQQFPDLHSELNLSSLELGDSALYFCASSAVAGQSNYGYTFGSGTRLTVV.

V usage is TRBV4-3 and J usage is TRBJ1-1; a weak D match, TRBD1 (6 bases). The CDR3 totals 16 residues. The V end was cut by 1 base, the J end by 3 bases, with 15 bases between. Germline V gene data show CDR1 as LGHNA and CDR2 as YSLEER. CDR3 residues: CASSQVGTRVDTEAFF. The DNA for the CDR3 is TGCGCCAGCAGCCAAGTTGGGACAAGGGTGGACACTGAAGCTTTCTTT.

The chain joins TRBV11-2 to TRBJ2-1; 7 positions match TRBD2. Unmatched junction bases numbered 8, after V lost 5 bases and J lost 4 bases. Germline V lookup: CDR1 SGHAT, CDR2 FQNNGV. The CDR3 is 15 residues long. This CDR3 reads CASSRGVVAYNEQFF. The CDR3, as DNA: TGTGCCAGCAGCCGGGGGGTGGTGGCGTACAATGAGCAGTTCTTC.

This clone has only one observation. The V call is TRBV28, the J call TRBJ1-2; D is undetermined. The length of the CDR3 is 12 residues. The V gene's germline CDR1 is MDHEN and CDR2 SYDVKM. Trimming left V 6 bases short and J 3 bases short, with 8 bases between. DNA for the CDR3: TGTGCCAGCAGCCCGCCAGACTATGGCTACACCTTC. Translation: CASSPPDYGYTF.

This chain connects TRBV7-6 to TRBJ2-7, with 9 bases matching TRBD2. Germline CDR1 is SGHVS and CDR2 is FNYEAQ. The V gene end was trimmed by 3 bases and the J gene end by 6 bases; junction bases not matched to a gene: 9. This CDR3 comprises 15 residues. The CDR3, as DNA: TGTGCCAGCAGCTTCCTAGCGGGGAATAGGGGCGAGCAGTACTTC. Protein sequence: CASSFLAGNRGEQYF.

The chain recombines TRBV30 with TRBJ1-4, with D possibly being TRBD1 (5 bases). Germline CDR1 and CDR2: GTSNPN and SVGIG (reference sequence). V shed 2 bases and J shed 8 bases, with 12 bases lying between them. CDR3 length: 13 amino acids. The CDR3 here is CAWSWMAGEKLFF. The CDR3 coding sequence is TGTGCCTGGAGTTGGATGGCAGGGGAAAAACTGTTTTTT.

The V call is TRBV7-3, the J call TRBJ2-1, with TRBD2 as a possible D gene (6 bases). V was clipped by 5 bases and J by 8 bases, with 10 bases between them. Germline V gene data show CDR1 as SGHTA and CDR2 as FQGTGA. This CDR3 comprises 12 residues. CDR3 DNA sequence: TGTGCCAGCAGCCCCCGCGGGGATGAGCAGTTCTTC. As protein: CASSPRGDEQFF.

The table lists this clone with a count of one. This chain uses TRBV6-6 with TRBJ1-5; the D gene is possibly TRBD1 (6 bases). The CDR3 covers 14 residues. CDR1 is MNHNY and CDR2 is SVGAGI in the germline V gene (reference sequence). V lost 5 bases, J lost 0 bases, and 8 bases lay in between. As DNA, the CDR3 is TGTGCCAGCAGTCTAGGGGGTAGCAATCAGCCCCAGCATTTT. Residues: CASSLGGSNQPQHF.

The rearrangement joins TRBV14 to TRBJ2-4; possibly TRBD1 for D (6 bases). Per the germline V gene, CDR1 is SGHDN and CDR2 is FVKESK. Trimming took off 4 bases at V and 8 bases at J, with 12 bases between the two ends. The CDR3 contains 13 residues. The CDR3 spells CASSPADRYIQYF. The CDR3 nucleotides read TGTGCCAGCAGCCCCGCCGACAGGTACATTCAGTACTTC.

In this sample, this clone turned up once. V is TRBV28 and J is TRBJ1-6; tentatively, D is TRBD1 (5 bases). V was pared by 8 bases and J by 6 bases, with 11 bases between. The CDR3 is 13 amino acids. The germline V gene has CDR1 MDHEN and CDR2 SYDVKM. The DNA of the CDR3 is TGTGCCAGCCAGCGTCAGGGTAATTCACCCCTCCACTTT. Translating it yields CASQRQGNSPLHF.

The gene calls are TRBV18 and TRBJ2-3; 11 bases agree with TRBD2. The V gene's germline CDR1 is KGHSH and CDR2 LQKENI. V dropped 3 bases and J dropped 4; count of bases not matched to a gene: 3. The CDR3 sequence is 15 residues long. The CDR3 sequence: CASSPRTSGSDTQYF. As DNA, the CDR3 is TGTGCCAGCTCACCGCGGACTAGCGGGTCAGATACGCAGTATTTT.

This clone was observed a single time. The J gene is TRBJ1-1, the V gene TRBV27, with a weak D call TRBD1 (6 bases). The germline gives CDR1 MNHEY, CDR2 SMNVEV (reference sequence). There are 12 residues in the CDR3. V was cut by 5 bases and J by 7 bases, with 11 bases left in between. In DNA, the CDR3 is TGTGCCAGCAGTCGGGGGGGGCTTGAAGCTTTCTTT. It is translated as CASSRGGLEAFF.

The V and J genes are TRBV6-2 or TRBV6-3 and TRBJ1-2, with TRBD1 as a possible D gene (5 bases). CDR3 length: 18 amino acids. Germline V gene data show CDR1 as MNHEY and CDR2 as SVGEGT. V lost 6 bases and J lost 3, with 26 bases in between. This CDR3 is CASSPAGGTWAEDYGYTF. DNA for the CDR3: TGTGCCAGCAGCCCCGCCGGGGGTACGTGGGCAGAGGACTATGGCTACACCTTC.

This clone came up once. The chain couples TRBV28 to TRBJ2-1; D is perhaps TRBD2 (6 bases). Trimming cost V 8 bases and J 6 bases, with 17 bases left between them. CDR3 length equals 14 residues. Germline V gene lookup returns CDR1 MDHEN and CDR2 SYDVKM. CDR3 bases: TGTGCCAGCTGCCCCCCGGGGGTGGTCAATGAGCAGTTCTTC. This sequence encodes CASCPPGVVNEQFF.

This chain joins TRBV5-6 and TRBJ2-3; 7 bases match TRBD1. With 4 bases clipped from V and 2 bases from J, the junction kept 7 bases outside the gene matches. Per the germline V gene, CDR1 is SGHDT and CDR2 is YYEEEE. The CDR3 length is 15 residues. The CDR3 sequence is CASSRYDRATDTQYF. CDR3 DNA sequence: TGTGCCAGCAGCCGGTACGACAGGGCCACAGATACGCAGTATTTT.

This clone was found a few times. The chain combines TRBV19 with TRBJ1-1; D remains unclear. V gave up 3 bases and J gave up 5 bases, with 10 bases separating them. The CDR3 totals 13 residues. The germline V gene has CDR1 LNHDA and CDR2 SQIVND (reference sequence). CDR3 region: CASSISSWTEAFF. CDR3 DNA sequence: TGTGCCAGTAGTATCTCTAGTTGGACTGAAGCTTTCTTT.

Note on this clone: The same CDR3 also results from other DNA sequences found in this sample. V is TRBV28 and J is TRBJ1-2, with 7 positions matching TRBD1. CDR1 and CDR2 from the germline V gene are MDHEN and SYDVKM. The CDR3 totals 12 residues. Trimming took 8 bases from V and 4 from J; bases not matched to a gene: 4. CDR3 sequence reads: CASRPGGYGYTF. CDR3 sequence (DNA): TGTGCCAGCCGCCCAGGGGGCTATGGCTACACCTTC.

The rearrangement joins TRBV7-2 to TRBJ2-3; 10 bases align to TRBD2. Germline V lookup: CDR1 SGHTA, CDR2 FQGNSA. V shed 2 bases and J 3 bases; nucleotides not matched to a gene: 5. The CDR3 is 16 residues long. CDR3 DNA: TGTGCCAGCAGCTTAAGGCCTAGCGGGGGAACAGATACGCAGTATTTT. Residues: CASSLRPSGGTDTQYF.

Details on this clone: This sample includes further DNA sequences coding for the same CDR3. The chain carries TRBV19 and TRBJ2-7, with D possibly matching TRBD2 (6 bases). Looked up from germline, CDR1 is LNHDA and CDR2 is SQIVND (reference sequence). Trimming stripped 2 bases from V and 0 bases from J, with 8 bases between. CDR3 length: 14 residues. The CDR3 protein is CASSIRGSSYEQYF. DNA of the CDR3: TGTGCCAGTAGTATACGGGGGAGCTCCTACGAGCAGTACTTC.